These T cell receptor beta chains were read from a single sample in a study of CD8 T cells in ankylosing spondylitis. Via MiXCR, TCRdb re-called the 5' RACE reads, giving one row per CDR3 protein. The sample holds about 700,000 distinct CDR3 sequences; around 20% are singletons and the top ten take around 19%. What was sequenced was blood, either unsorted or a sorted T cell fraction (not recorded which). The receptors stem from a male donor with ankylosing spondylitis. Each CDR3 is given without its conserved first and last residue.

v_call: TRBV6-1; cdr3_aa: ASSHPDRATEAF
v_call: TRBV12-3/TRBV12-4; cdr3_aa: ASSRGGSSAQY
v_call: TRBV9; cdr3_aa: ASSGDRGPTDTQY
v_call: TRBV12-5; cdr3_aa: ASGFPGEGPGTEAF
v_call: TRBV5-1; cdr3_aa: ASSTKAYRERYNEQF
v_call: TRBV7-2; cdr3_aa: ASSQGGAGPYEQY
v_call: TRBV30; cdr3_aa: AWKTEQNTEAF
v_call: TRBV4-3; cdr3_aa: ASSSRLAGSYEQY
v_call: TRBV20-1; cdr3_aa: SAGTGASYEQY
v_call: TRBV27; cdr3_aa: ASTSSGGATDTQY
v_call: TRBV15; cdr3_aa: ATSRENRRDVEQY
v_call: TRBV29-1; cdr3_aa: SVNRDGTYEQY
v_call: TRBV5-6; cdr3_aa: ASSLLTGNNEKLF
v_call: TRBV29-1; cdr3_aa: SVERSLVYNEQF
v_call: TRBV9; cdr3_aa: ASSVEDRPREAF
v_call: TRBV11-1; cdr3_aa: ASSGLGFSGNTIY
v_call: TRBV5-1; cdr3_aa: ASSIGLEAYEQY
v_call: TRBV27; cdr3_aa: ASSTGTTDTQY
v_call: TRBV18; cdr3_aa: ASSPIAGGPSNEQF
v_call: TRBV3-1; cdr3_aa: ASSQGNSVYEQY
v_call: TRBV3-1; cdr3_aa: ASSRELLNGNEQF
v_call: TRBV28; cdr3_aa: ATGPQRSASEQF
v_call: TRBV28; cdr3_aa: ASSFPLAEGRSGELF
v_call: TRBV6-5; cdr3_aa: ASSYMTGSSYEQY
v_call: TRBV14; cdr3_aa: ASSQDLSSGGGETQY
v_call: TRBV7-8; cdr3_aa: ASRLGALGQEKLF
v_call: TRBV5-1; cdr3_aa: ASSQGLASSNEQF
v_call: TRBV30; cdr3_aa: AWTLGTDIYGYT
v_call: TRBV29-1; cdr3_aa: SVVHQLNTEAF
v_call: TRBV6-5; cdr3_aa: ASSYAGETQY
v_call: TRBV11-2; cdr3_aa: ASSLPPGTEGTDTQY
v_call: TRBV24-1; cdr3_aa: ATSEQRGGGAF
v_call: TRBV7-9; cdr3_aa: ASSFPLAADEY
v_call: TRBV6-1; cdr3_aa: ASSMGGGARETQY
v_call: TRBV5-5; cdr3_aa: ASSPLPGRVDTGELF
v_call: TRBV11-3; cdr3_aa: ASSLSRQLKVAQY
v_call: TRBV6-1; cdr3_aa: ASSGTELDTQY
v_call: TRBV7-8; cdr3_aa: ASSLSGGKSTDTQY
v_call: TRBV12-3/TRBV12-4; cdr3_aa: ASSQGTVYNSPLH
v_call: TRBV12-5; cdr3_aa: ASGLVGTGVGELF
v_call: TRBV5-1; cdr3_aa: ASSLKTGPNEQF
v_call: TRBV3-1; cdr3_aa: ASSPPGSAYEQY
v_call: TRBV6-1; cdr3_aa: ASSPVDSYNEQF
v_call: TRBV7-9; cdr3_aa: ASSLNPGVYGYT
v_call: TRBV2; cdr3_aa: ASSHPTGGSYEQY
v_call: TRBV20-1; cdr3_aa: SAGRTAKNIQY
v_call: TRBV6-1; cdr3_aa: ASSEARRDLNEKLF
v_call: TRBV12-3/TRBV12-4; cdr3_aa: ASSLGQGNYEQY
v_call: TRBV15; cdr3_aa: ATSRGGFRTDTQY
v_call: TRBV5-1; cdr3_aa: ASSFGRGRDEQY
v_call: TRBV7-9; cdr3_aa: ASSYASPKSRADTQY
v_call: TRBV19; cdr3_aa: ASTSRVGQPQH
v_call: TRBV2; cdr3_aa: ASLAVSYEQY
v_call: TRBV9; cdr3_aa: ASSVGGQWNTGELF
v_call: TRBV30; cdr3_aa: AWIGEGADTQY
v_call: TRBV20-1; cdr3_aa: SARDLGGRDYGYT
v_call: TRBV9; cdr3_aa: ASSAREAGTEAF
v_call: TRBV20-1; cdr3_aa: SANRPRERSGELF
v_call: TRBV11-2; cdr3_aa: ASSYQRETQY
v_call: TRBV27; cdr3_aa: ASMWAGANEQY